Listed below are T cell receptor beta chains from one sample, sequenced in a study of cytomegalovirus exposure and HLA in healthy donors. Sequencing used immunoSEQ multiplex PCR; TCRdb keeps in-frame clones, though not all of them. The table shows roughly 180,000 clones, with roughly three quarters occurring only once. Material: PBMCs. The receptors were gathered from a woman younger than 45 in good health and CMV-seropositive. The CDR3 runs from the conserved cysteine through the conserved F or W. The order of the fields is V gene, clone size, J gene, CDR3 protein. Only part of the rows carry a size: once, few, many, or a class if the clone is expanded.

>TRBV2|NA|TRBJ2-5
CAWQASQETQYF
>TRBV5-6|NA|TRBJ1-2
CASSLEPLYGYTF
>TRBV1|NA|TRBJ2-1
CTSSHISGGCSNEQFF
>TRBV7-9|few|TRBJ1-2
CASSSITADRVNGYTF
>TRBV5-1|few|TRBJ1-5
CASSLGGGSNQPQHF
>TRBV5-1|NA|TRBJ2-5
CASSRGAGTYQETQYF
>TRBV2|NA|TRBJ1-2
CASSEQNYGYTF
>TRBV7-8|few|TRBJ1-2
CASSFDRVWDGYTF
>TRBV7-7|once|TRBJ1-4
CASSPRQGTNEKLFF
>TRBV4-1|NA|TRBJ2-1
CASSQDPAGGLSSYNEQFF
>TRBV5-4|few|TRBJ2-2
CASSPAGGINTGELFF
>TRBV6-4|NA|TRBJ2-3
CASSDGGYGTDTQYF
>TRBV4-1|few|TRBJ1-5
CASSQDGGNYQAQHF
>TRBV19|once|TRBJ1-5
CASSIGQGFISNQPQHF
>TRBV7-2|NA|TRBJ2-1
CASSLEMTSNEQFF
>TRBV4-1|NA|TRBJ2-2
CASSHGQLGFTGELFF
>TRBV19|NA|TRBJ1-1
CASNTRGEALLDGTEAFF
>TRBV6-1|NA|TRBJ1-2
CASNTAGTLNYGYTF
>TRBV11-2|NA|TRBJ2-7
CASSSGKRGEQYF
>TRBV7-9|NA|TRBJ1-2
CASSSSRDSAGYTF
>TRBV6-5|NA|TRBJ2-1
CASSLERGAYNEQFF
>TRBV28|NA|TRBJ2-7
CASRLKGVGISSGEQYF
>TRBV10-1|NA|TRBJ2-6
CATRGQALRGANVLTF
>TRBV10-1|NA|TRBJ2-5
CASSEEWEGQETQYF